This passage covers 27 T cell receptor beta chains from one sample sequenced in a study of blood T cell repertoires in COVID-19 (dated by TCRdb to 2019 to 2021). Library creation used the immunoSEQ multiplex PCR assay. TCRdb holds this immuneACCESS table with in-frame rearrangements only. Some clones are missing; in checked studies, unresolved V genes explain under half, and the rest has no known cause. This sample holds a few hundred thousand clones; 75% to 90% were observed only once. The leading ten clones occupy more than 0.95% of the sample. Sequencing was done on a sample of PBMCs or T cells enriched from blood (not recorded which). The receptor source for this set is a man younger than 40 who had recovered from COVID-19.

The rearrangement joins TRBV12-5 to TRBJ1-1, with 7 nucleotides matching TRBD1. Germline V gene lookup returns CDR1 LGHNT and CDR2 FRNRAP. The V and J ends lost 2 bases and 4 bases, in that order; junction bases with no gene match: 4. The CDR3 covers 14 residues. The CDR3 nucleotides read TGTGCTAGTGGTTTGCCAGGACAGGTCACTGAAGCTTTCTTT. Residues: CASGLPGQVTEAFF.

This clone was counted once. V usage is TRBV15 and J usage is TRBJ1-4; D possibly corresponds to TRBD1 (6 bases). V lost 5 bases to trimming and J lost 0 bases, with 13 bases between them. Germline-derived CDR1 and CDR2 are LNHNV and YYDKDF (reference sequence). The CDR3 totals 16 residues. CDR3 sequence (DNA): TGTGCCACCAGCGAGGGGAACAGGGCAACTAATGAAAAACTGTTTTTT. It is translated as CATSEGNRATNEKLFF.

This chain joins TRBV3-1 (or the pseudogene TRBV3-2) and TRBJ1-1, with D uncertain. Germline CDR1 is LGHDT and CDR2 is YNNKEL (reference sequence). The ends were cut back, 4 bases at V and 0 bases at J, with 6 bases in the middle. The CDR3 spans 13 residues. CDR3 protein: CASSRLLNTEAFF. CDR3 bases: TGTGCCAGCAGCCGTCTATTGAACACTGAAGCTTTCTTT.

The rearrangement joins TRBV14 to TRBJ1-5; D is undetermined. This CDR3 spans 13 amino acids. V was pared by 5 bases and J by 3 bases, with 8 bases between. Germline lookup yields CDR1 SGHDN and CDR2 FVKESK. CDR3 in amino acids: CASSALINQPQHF. The CDR3 nucleotides are TGTGCCAGCAGCGCACTGATCAATCAGCCCCAGCATTTT.

The chain joins TRBV7-9 to TRBJ2-1; 8 bases agree with TRBD1. V gave up 5 bases and J gave up 10 bases; unmatched junction bases: 19. Germline V gene lookup returns CDR1 SEHNR and CDR2 FQNEAQ (reference sequence). This CDR3 has 17 residues. This CDR3 is CASSPIPGQVPRVEQFF. In DNA, the CDR3 is TGTGCCAGCAGCCCTATACCGGGACAGGTCCCACGGGTGGAGCAGTTCTTC.

This clone was picked up one time. The chain couples TRBV10-2 to TRBJ2-7; no clear D gene. This CDR3 spans 15 amino acids. The ends were cut back, 4 bases at V and 5 bases at J, with 18 bases in the middle. CDR1 is WSHSY, CDR2 SAAADI, per germline. The CDR3 loop is CASSVEYGRSDEQYF. The CDR3 DNA reads TGCGCCAGCAGTGTAGAATATGGTCGTTCCGACGAGCAGTACTTC.

The chain employs TRBV27 and TRBJ1-2; D is unresolved. This CDR3 is built from 14 residues. V was clipped by 6 bases and J by 8 bases, with 19 bases between them. Germline-derived CDR1 and CDR2 are MNHEY and SMNVEV (reference sequence). As DNA, the CDR3 is TGTGCCAGCAGGCCCTACCCCACGGGAGGGGGCTACACCTTC. It yields the protein CASRPYPTGGGYTF.

The chain recombines TRBV27 with TRBJ2-7; TRBD2 agrees at 9 bases. J was trimmed by 5 bases and V by 5 bases; bases with no gene match: 10. Germline assignment: CDR1 MNHEY and CDR2 SMNVEV (reference sequence). The CDR3 sequence is 15 residues long. The CDR3 here is CASSSRGGGRNEQYF. Written as DNA, the CDR3 is TGTGCCAGCAGTAGCCGCGGGGGGGGCAGGAACGAGCAGTACTTC.

The chain carries TRBV2 and TRBJ1-2; TRBD1 agrees at 9 bases. Trimming cost V 4 bases and J 7 bases; bases outside gene matches: 4. In germline, CDR1 is SNHLY, CDR2 FYNNEI. This CDR3 is built from 13 residues. This CDR3 reads CASSAGTGLGYTF. DNA for the CDR3: TGTGCCAGCAGTGCCGGGACAGGGCTTGGCTACACCTTC.

DNA for the CDR3: TGTGCCTGCCTCTGGGACTGGATGAACACTGAAGCTTTCTTT. This gives the protein CACLWDWMNTEAFF. The genes are TRBV30 and TRBJ1-1; D is perhaps TRBD1 (5 bases). V was pared by 6 bases and J by 0 bases, with 14 bases between. Per germline, CDR1 GTSNPN and CDR2 SVGIG (reference sequence). There are 14 residues in the CDR3.

The chain carries TRBV19 and TRBJ2-3, with 8 bases matching TRBD2. The CDR3 loop spans 15 amino acids. Per the germline V gene, CDR1 is LNHDA and CDR2 is SQIVND (reference sequence). J lost 2 bases, V lost 4 bases, and 5 bases had no gene match. The CDR3 coding sequence is TGTGCCAGTAGTAACGCGGGAGGCTACACAGATACGCAGTATTTT. Translated, it gives CASSNAGGYTDTQYF. The whole variable domain, remainder taken from reference TRBV19 and TRBJ2-3, is DGGITQSPKYLFRKEGQNVTLSCEQNLNHDAMYWYRQDPGQGLRLIYYSQIVNDFQKGDIAEGYSVSREKKESFPLTVTSAQKNPTAFYLCASSNAGGYTDTQYFGPGTRLTVL.

The count of this clone is one. This sequence joins TRBV15 and TRBJ1-5; D remains ambiguous. V lost 1 base to trimming and J lost 4 bases, with 8 bases between them. Germline V gives CDR1 LNHNV, CDR2 YYDKDF (reference sequence). The CDR3 totals 14 residues. The CDR3 spells CATSRVSGNQPQHF. For the CDR3, the DNA is TGTGCCACCAGCAGAGTATCGGGGAATCAGCCCCAGCATTTT. The variable domain in full, completed from reference TRBV15 and TRBJ1-5, reads DAMVIQNPRYQVTQFGKPVTLSCSQTLNHNVMYWYQQKSSQAPKLLFHYYDKDFNNEADTPDNFQSRRPNTSFCFLDIRSPGLGDTAMYLCATSRVSGNQPQHFGDGTRLSIL.

The genes are TRBV11-2 and TRBJ2-2; D possibly corresponds to TRBD1 (6 bases). The V gene's germline CDR1 is SGHAT and CDR2 FQNNGV. There are 15 residues in the CDR3. The ends were cut back, 6 bases at V and 4 bases at J, with 15 bases in the middle. The CDR3 protein is CASSRKGEGTGELFF. CDR3 nucleotide sequence: TGTGCCAGCAGTCGAAAGGGGGAAGGCACCGGGGAGCTGTTTTTT.

The chain carries TRBV3-1 (or the pseudogene TRBV3-2) and TRBJ2-3, with 11 nucleotides matching TRBD2. Per the germline V gene, CDR1 is LGHDT and CDR2 is YNNKEL (reference sequence). J was trimmed by 0 bases and V by 1 base; bases with no gene match: 0. The length of the CDR3 is 16 residues. This CDR3 reads CASSQGLAGSTDTQYF. DNA for the CDR3: TGTGCCAGCAGCCAAGGACTAGCGGGGAGCACAGATACGCAGTATTTT.

The count of this clone is one. The rearrangement links TRBV28 to TRBJ1-4, with no clear D. The germline V gene encodes CDR1 MDHEN and CDR2 SYDVKM. Trimming pared 7 bases from V and 3 bases from J, leaving 9 bases between. This CDR3 has 13 amino acids. In DNA form, the CDR3 reads TGTGCCAGCATCAGACACTCTAATGAAAAACTGTTTTTT. Amino acids: CASIRHSNEKLFF.

As concerns this clone: One end of the junction fails to match germline, which may point to a read error. The V call is TRBV2, the J call TRBJ2-7; 7 nucleotides match TRBD2. In germline, CDR1 is SNHLY, CDR2 FYNNEI. This CDR3 contains 14 residues. In DNA, the CDR3 is TGTGCCAGCCTACGGGACTACTCCTCCCACGAGCAGTACTTC. It yields the protein CASLRDYSSHEQYF. Full variable domain (missing parts from reference TRBV2 and TRBJ2-7): EPEVTQTPSHQVTQMGQEVILRCVPISNHLYFYWYRQILGQKVEFLVSFYNNEISEKSEIFDDQFSVERPDGSNFTLKIRSTKLEDSAMYFCASLRDYSSHEQYFGPGTRLTVT.

The rearrangement joins TRBV29-1 to TRBJ2-5, with TRBD1 matching over 9 bases. This CDR3 is 15 amino acids long. J lost 4 bases, V lost 4 bases, and 10 bases had no gene match. The V gene's germline CDR1 is SQVTM and CDR2 ANQGSEA. The CDR3 is CSVARMTGGRETQYF. CDR3 coding DNA: TGCAGCGTTGCCAGAATGACAGGGGGTCGAGAGACCCAGTACTTC. The full variable domain, in which reference TRBV29-1 and TRBJ2-5 provide the parts outside the CDR3, is SAVISQKPSRDICQRGTSLTIQCQVDSQVTMMFWYRQQPGQSLTLIATANQGSEATYESGFVIDKFPISRPNLTFSTLTVSNMSPEDSSIYLCSVARMTGGRETQYFGPGTRLLVL.

The V and J genes are TRBV7-3 and TRBJ1-1, with 8 nucleotides matching TRBD1. This CDR3 region has 13 residues. Germline values: CDR1 SGHTA, CDR2 FQGTGA. V trimming: 5 bases; J trimming: 3 bases; junction bases outside the gene matches: 2. CDR3 region: CASSTDRDTEAFF. The CDR3 coding sequence is TGTGCCAGCAGCACGGACAGGGACACTGAAGCTTTCTTT.

Comments on this clone: The same CDR3 also results from other DNA sequences found in this sample. The chain carries TRBV4-1 and TRBJ1-4; 9 positions agree with TRBD1. Germline V gene lookup returns CDR1 MGHRA and CDR2 YSYEKL. This CDR3 spans 15 amino acids. Trimming took 1 base from V and 4 from J; bases not matched to a gene: 1. CDR3 sequence (DNA): TGCGCCAGCAGCCAAGGGGACAGGGATAATGAAAAACTGTTTTTT. It translates to CASSQGDRDNEKLFF.

The gene calls are TRBV18 and TRBJ2-7; TRBD2 matches 10 bases. The CDR3 totals 16 residues. The V gene's germline CDR1 is KGHSH and CDR2 LQKENI. The V segment lost 2 bases and the J segment 7 bases; nucleotides outside the gene matches: 11. The CDR3 is CASSPSVPSGSSEQYF. CDR3 DNA sequence: TGTGCCAGCTCACCATCGGTACCTAGCGGGAGTAGTGAGCAGTACTTC.

The chain uses TRBV3-1 (or the pseudogene TRBV3-2) and TRBJ2-3, with 11 bases lining up with TRBD2. J gave up 7 bases and V 5 bases, and 11 bases lay outside the gene matches. This CDR3 spans 16 amino acids. The germline V gene encodes CDR1 LGHDT and CDR2 YNNKEL (reference sequence). The CDR3, as DNA: TGTGCCAGCAGCGCTCCCGGGACTAGCGGACGCAATACGCAGTATTTT. Protein: CASSAPGTSGRNTQYF.

V usage is TRBV30 and J usage is TRBJ1-5, with D uncertain. V lost 0 bases and J lost 1, with 16 bases in between. The CDR3 spans 17 residues. Germline CDR1 reads GTSNPN; CDR2 reads SVGIG (reference sequence). CDR3 amino acids: CAWSVRGVEMSNQPQHF. As DNA, the CDR3 is TGTGCCTGGAGTGTACGCGGGGTTGAGATGAGCAATCAGCCCCAGCATTTT.

The V call is TRBV7-2, the J call TRBJ2-7, with 7 bases that match TRBD1. CDR1 is SGHTA, CDR2 FQGNSA, per germline. There are 15 residues in the CDR3. V lost 5 bases, J lost 2 bases, and 9 bases stayed unmatched. The CDR3 sequence: CASSRSGDSTYEQYF. As DNA, the CDR3 is TGTGCCAGCAGCCGCTCCGGGGACAGCACCTACGAGCAGTACTTC.

This chain joins TRBV18 and TRBJ1-4, with D maybe TRBD1 (5 bases). The germline gives CDR1 KGHSH, CDR2 LQKENI. This CDR3 is built from 14 residues. V lost 3 bases and J lost 4, with 9 bases in between. The CDR3 is CASSPETVNEKLFF. The CDR3 coding sequence is TGTGCCAGCTCACCCGAGACAGTTAATGAAAAACTGTTTTTT.

The chain couples TRBV5-1 to TRBJ2-1; 9 bases align to TRBD1. The CDR3 extends over 19 amino acids. The junction had 12 bases not matched to a gene; V was cut back by 2 bases and J by 0 bases. Looked up from germline, CDR1 is SGHRS and CDR2 is YFSETQ. The CDR3 region is CASSFPGQGDGSSYNEQFF. CDR3 bases: TGCGCCAGCAGCTTCCCGGGACAGGGCGACGGGAGCTCCTACAATGAGCAGTTCTTC.

The chain combines TRBV3-1 (or the pseudogene TRBV3-2) with TRBJ1-1; 9 bases match TRBD1. The ends lost 0 bases at V and 5 bases at J; junction bases unmatched: 4. The CDR3 loop spans 15 amino acids. The V gene's germline CDR1 is LGHDT and CDR2 YNNKEL (reference sequence). CDR3 protein: CASSQDGGQGTEAFF. The CDR3 nucleotides are TGTGCCAGCAGCCAAGATGGGGGACAGGGTACTGAAGCTTTCTTT.

As DNA, the CDR3 is TGTGCCAGCAGCGGACAGGGACGGCACGAGCAGTACTTC. It codes for CASSGQGRHEQYF. The chain is built from TRBV2 and TRBJ2-7; 8 nucleotides line up with TRBD1. Germline V gene data show CDR1 as SNHLY and CDR2 as FYNNEI. V lost 6 bases, J lost 5 bases, and 6 bases stayed unmatched. The CDR3 has 13 amino acids.